This T cell receptor (beta chain) was identified in a study of tumor-infiltrating lymphocytes in primary liver carcinoma. Synthesis of TCR beta cDNA was carried out from 500 ng total RNA with a constant-region primer. TCR beta libraries came from three nested multiplex PCR rounds using slightly modified ARM-PCR. The study ran its first two PCR rounds for around 9 cycles each, using TRBV1-TRBV30 forward primers and a C-beta reverse primer. TCRdb redid the calling of the multiplex PCR reads with MiXCR, one entry per CDR3 protein. In the table there are around 210,000 distinct CDR3 sequences, 65% of which are singletons. CDR1 is SQVTM, CDR2 ANQGSEA, per germline. The CDR3 spans 14 amino acids, including both terminal residues. This clonotype has a single count. Since the CDR3 does not end with the conserved phenylalanine or tryptophan, this likely comes from a read error. Because the CDR3's place on the DNA is in doubt, the DNA is left out and the CDR3 is given as listed by TCRdb.

Unsorted whole blood yielded blood RNA, and germline DNA was extracted as well. The source of this sequence is a woman aged 55-70 years with primary liver carcinoma and hepatitis B virus infection. The chain has TRBV29-1 and TRBJ1-1; no DNA check was done on the table's D call, TRBD1. Sequenced input: peripheral blood. The CDR3 sequence is CSVEEGAGRTETFL.